Listed below are T cell receptor beta chains from one sample, sequenced in a study of human T cells and chemical hapten exposure. In TCRdb, the RACE reads were re-called with MiXCR into one record per CDR3 protein. The sample shows 65,000 to 85,000 distinct CDR3 sequences, about a tenth of them seen only once. The specimen comprised whole blood, sampled in connection with sensitization to the hapten diphenylcyclopropenone (DPC). Receptor source: a woman aged 50 to 60 with alopecia areata. Some clones in this sample may be carry-over from other donors' samples. CDR3s include the opening cysteine and the closing phenylalanine or tryptophan. Fields, in order: CDR3 protein, CDR3 DNA, clone size, D gene, J gene, V gene. A D gene is named only where the DNA matches it firmly. Rows may omit the clone size; those that give it use once, few, many or a size class.

CDR3aa: CASSRAGRAWTGELFF; CDR3nt: TGTGCCAGCAGTCGGGCTGGGAGGGCTTGGACCGGGGAGCTGTTTTTT; abundance: -; d_gene: TRBD2; j_gene: TRBJ2-2; v_gene: TRBV6-6
CDR3aa: CASSQSLQGYTF; CDR3nt: TGTGCCAGCAGCCAATCTCTCCAGGGCTACACCTTC; abundance: -; d_gene: -; j_gene: TRBJ1-2; v_gene: TRBV3-1
CDR3aa: CASSAGQGGGDTQYF; CDR3nt: TGTGCCAGCAGCGCCGGACAGGGAGGCGGGGATACGCAGTATTTT; abundance: -; d_gene: TRBD1; j_gene: TRBJ2-3; v_gene: TRBV9
CDR3aa: CASSPKGQFNEQFF; CDR3nt: TGTGCCAGCTCACCAAAGGGACAGTTCAATGAGCAGTTCTTC; abundance: -; d_gene: TRBD1; j_gene: TRBJ2-1; v_gene: TRBV18
CDR3aa: CASSLGEGDTQYF; CDR3nt: TGTGCCAGCAGCTTGGGCGAGGGGGATACGCAGTATTTT; abundance: many; d_gene: -; j_gene: TRBJ2-3; v_gene: TRBV7-2
CDR3aa: CASSPRTVTDTQYF; CDR3nt: TGTGCCAGCAGCCCCCGGACTGTGACAGATACGCAGTATTTT; abundance: many; d_gene: -; j_gene: TRBJ2-3; v_gene: TRBV9
CDR3aa: CSAGRTSGSPFYEQYF; CDR3nt: TGCAGTGCTGGAAGGACTAGCGGGAGCCCCTTTTACGAGCAGTACTTC; abundance: few; d_gene: TRBD2; j_gene: TRBJ2-7; v_gene: TRBV20-1
CDR3aa: CASSLVAGNTGELFF; CDR3nt: TGTGCCAGCAGCTTAGTCGCTGGGAACACCGGGGAGCTGTTTTTT; abundance: -; d_gene: -; j_gene: TRBJ2-2; v_gene: TRBV7-2
CDR3aa: CSVEVPGAVSTAFF; CDR3nt: TGCAGCGTTGAAGTCCCAGGGGCCGTCAGCACGGCTTTCTTT; abundance: -; d_gene: -; j_gene: TRBJ1-1; v_gene: TRBV29-1
CDR3aa: CASSTGLEIREQFF; CDR3nt: TGCGCCAGCTCGACGGGACTAGAAATTAGGGAGCAGTTCTTC; abundance: -; d_gene: TRBD2; j_gene: TRBJ2-1; v_gene: TRBV5-1
CDR3aa: CASSFSLTSGITDTQYF; CDR3nt: TGTGCCAGCAGCTTTTCGTTGACTAGCGGAATCACAGATACGCAGTATTTT; abundance: many; d_gene: TRBD2; j_gene: TRBJ2-3; v_gene: TRBV13
CDR3aa: CASRIPGANVLTF; CDR3nt: TGTGCCAGCAGAATTCCTGGGGCCAACGTCCTGACTTTC; abundance: -; d_gene: -; j_gene: TRBJ2-6; v_gene: TRBV12-3/TRBV12-4
CDR3aa: CASSRVGTGGLGYTF; CDR3nt: TGTGCCAGCAGCCGGGTAGGGACAGGGGGTCTTGGCTACACCTTC; abundance: -; d_gene: TRBD1; j_gene: TRBJ1-2; v_gene: TRBV12-3/TRBV12-4
CDR3aa: CASSSTGGAGETQYF; CDR3nt: TGCGCCAGCAGCTCAACAGGGGGCGCGGGGGAGACCCAGTACTTC; abundance: -; d_gene: TRBD1; j_gene: TRBJ2-5; v_gene: TRBV5-1
CDR3aa: CASSLDRSYEQYF; CDR3nt: TGTGCCAGCAGCTTGGACAGGTCCTACGAGCAGTACTTC; abundance: many; d_gene: -; j_gene: TRBJ2-7; v_gene: TRBV5-4
CDR3aa: CASSYSSTGTGFNIQYF; CDR3nt: TGTGCCAGCAGTTACTCGAGTACCGGGACAGGGTTCAACATTCAGTACTTC; abundance: -; d_gene: TRBD1; j_gene: TRBJ2-4; v_gene: TRBV6-2/TRBV6-3
CDR3aa: CASSLRQGYTDTQYF; CDR3nt: TGTGCCAGCAGCCTCCGACAGGGATACACAGATACGCAGTATTTT; abundance: few; d_gene: TRBD1; j_gene: TRBJ2-3; v_gene: TRBV7-3
CDR3aa: CSAWDRKYSNQPQHF; CDR3nt: TGCAGTGCCTGGGACAGAAAATATAGCAATCAGCCCCAGCATTTT; abundance: many; d_gene: TRBD1; j_gene: TRBJ1-5; v_gene: TRBV20-1
CDR3aa: CSARELRGVGYDEQYF; CDR3nt: TGCAGTGCTAGAGAGTTACGCGGGGTGGGGTACGACGAGCAGTACTTC; abundance: -; d_gene: -; j_gene: TRBJ2-7; v_gene: TRBV20-1
CDR3aa: CAWSLTGPETQYF; CDR3nt: TGTGCCTGGAGTCTCACAGGGCCAGAGACCCAGTACTTC; abundance: few; d_gene: -; j_gene: TRBJ2-5; v_gene: TRBV30
CDR3aa: CASTPGASGSYEQYF; CDR3nt: TGTGCCAGCACCCCGGGGGCTAGCGGGAGCTACGAGCAGTACTTC; abundance: few; d_gene: TRBD2; j_gene: TRBJ2-7; v_gene: TRBV7-2
CDR3aa: CASSPPSGVLPYGYTF; CDR3nt: TGTGCCAGCTCACCACCCTCCGGCGTACTCCCCTATGGCTACACCTTC; abundance: few; d_gene: -; j_gene: TRBJ1-2; v_gene: TRBV18
CDR3aa: CASSRAGDGTDTQYF; CDR3nt: TGTGCCAGCAGCCGGGCGGGGGACGGCACAGATACGCAGTATTTT; abundance: many; d_gene: TRBD2; j_gene: TRBJ2-3; v_gene: TRBV7-9
CDR3aa: CASSLGSGLVSGELFF; CDR3nt: TGTGCCAGCAGCTTAGGATCGGGACTAGTCTCCGGGGAGCTGTTTTTT; abundance: few; d_gene: TRBD2; j_gene: TRBJ2-2; v_gene: TRBV7-9
CDR3aa: CASSYLGLQKETQYF; CDR3nt: TGTGCCAGCAGCTACCTGGGACTCCAAAAGGAGACCCAGTACTTC; abundance: few; d_gene: -; j_gene: TRBJ2-5; v_gene: TRBV7-3
CDR3aa: CASRQTGNQETQYF; CDR3nt: TGTGCCAGCAGACAGACAGGGAACCAAGAGACCCAGTACTTC; abundance: -; d_gene: TRBD1; j_gene: TRBJ2-5; v_gene: TRBV6-5
CDR3aa: CSALQGAEVADTQYF; CDR3nt: TGCAGTGCTCTCCAGGGGGCGGAGGTGGCAGATACGCAGTATTTT; abundance: many; d_gene: TRBD1; j_gene: TRBJ2-3; v_gene: TRBV20-1
CDR3aa: CASSLASSSGRISYEQYF; CDR3nt: TGTGCCAGCAGCTTAGCCTCCTCTAGCGGGAGGATCTCCTACGAGCAGTACTTC; abundance: many; d_gene: TRBD2; j_gene: TRBJ2-7; v_gene: TRBV7-8
CDR3aa: CAISEMNEQFF; CDR3nt: TGTGCCATCAGTGAAATGAATGAGCAGTTCTTC; abundance: few; d_gene: -; j_gene: TRBJ2-1; v_gene: TRBV10-3
CDR3aa: CASSGLAGAPRLVF; CDR3nt: TGTGCCAGCAGCGGACTAGCGGGAGCCCCCCGTTTGGTCTTC; abundance: many; d_gene: TRBD2; j_gene: TRBJ2-1; v_gene: TRBV5-4
CDR3aa: CASSRQGVTEAFF; CDR3nt: TGTGCCAGCAGCAGACAGGGGGTGACTGAAGCTTTCTTT; abundance: few; d_gene: TRBD1; j_gene: TRBJ1-1; v_gene: TRBV3-1
CDR3aa: CASSLGGAGNQPQHF; CDR3nt: TGTGCCAGCAGTTTAGGGGGCGCGGGCAATCAGCCCCAGCATTTT; abundance: -; d_gene: TRBD1; j_gene: TRBJ1-5; v_gene: TRBV6-2/TRBV6-3
CDR3aa: CASSIQQSYEQYF; CDR3nt: TGTGCCAGTAGTATCCAACAGTCCTACGAGCAGTACTTC; abundance: few; d_gene: -; j_gene: TRBJ2-7; v_gene: TRBV19
CDR3aa: CASSTTRTGAEQFF; CDR3nt: TGTGCCAGCAGCACGACCAGGACAGGCGCTGAGCAGTTCTTC; abundance: few; d_gene: TRBD1; j_gene: TRBJ2-1; v_gene: TRBV5-4
CDR3aa: CSTRTNTEAFF; CDR3nt: TGCAGCACGAGGACTAACACTGAAGCTTTCTTT; abundance: many; d_gene: -; j_gene: TRBJ1-1; v_gene: TRBV29-1
CDR3aa: CASSSTSSYNEQFF; CDR3nt: TGTGCCAGCAGCTCGACTTCCTCCTACAATGAGCAGTTCTTC; abundance: few; d_gene: -; j_gene: TRBJ2-1; v_gene: TRBV7-2
CDR3aa: CASRERATNTGELFF; CDR3nt: TGTGCCAGCAGAGAAAGGGCGACGAACACCGGGGAGCTGTTTTTT; abundance: few; d_gene: -; j_gene: TRBJ2-2; v_gene: TRBV12-3/TRBV12-4
CDR3aa: CSASPPLAVSYNEQFF; CDR3nt: TGCAGTGCTAGCCCGCCGCTAGCGGTCTCCTACAATGAGCAGTTCTTC; abundance: few; d_gene: TRBD2; j_gene: TRBJ2-1; v_gene: TRBV20-1
CDR3aa: CASSYHGGAPGELFF; CDR3nt: TGTGCCAGCAGTTATCACGGGGGCGCGCCCGGGGAGCTGTTTTTT; abundance: -; d_gene: -; j_gene: TRBJ2-2; v_gene: TRBV6-2/TRBV6-3
CDR3aa: CASSLSPSPTAQYF; CDR3nt: TGTGCCAGCAGTTTAAGTCCGTCCCCAACAGCCCAGTACTTC; abundance: few; d_gene: -; j_gene: TRBJ2-4; v_gene: TRBV12-3/TRBV12-4
CDR3aa: CASSPNVWGQENQPQHF; CDR3nt: TGTGCCAGCAGCCCTAACGTGTGGGGCCAGGAGAATCAGCCCCAGCATTTT; abundance: many; d_gene: -; j_gene: TRBJ1-5; v_gene: TRBV28
CDR3aa: CASSQAGPLGPQHF; CDR3nt: TGTGCCAGCAGCCAAGCTGGGCCTTTAGGGCCCCAGCATTTT; abundance: -; d_gene: -; j_gene: TRBJ1-5; v_gene: TRBV14
CDR3aa: CASSRVGQGAGEQYF; CDR3nt: TGCGCCAGCAGCCGTGTGGGACAGGGGGCGGGGGAGCAGTACTTC; abundance: -; d_gene: TRBD1; j_gene: TRBJ2-7; v_gene: TRBV4-3
CDR3aa: CSVEVNEQFF; CDR3nt: TGCAGCGTTGAGGTCAATGAGCAGTTCTTC; abundance: few; d_gene: -; j_gene: TRBJ2-1; v_gene: TRBV29-1
CDR3aa: CASSRDRGKNTEAFF; CDR3nt: TGTGCCAGCAGTAGGGACCGAGGTAAGAACACTGAAGCTTTCTTT; abundance: -; d_gene: -; j_gene: TRBJ1-1; v_gene: TRBV7-2
CDR3aa: CASSYFEGNTGELFF; CDR3nt: TGTGCCAGCAGTTACTTTGAGGGGAACACCGGGGAGCTGTTTTTT; abundance: few; d_gene: -; j_gene: TRBJ2-2; v_gene: TRBV6-2/TRBV6-3
CDR3aa: CASSLVGSGGEQFF; CDR3nt: TGTGCCAGCAGCTTAGTTGGGAGCGGCGGTGAGCAGTTCTTC; abundance: -; d_gene: -; j_gene: TRBJ2-1; v_gene: TRBV7-2
CDR3aa: CASSLPGQLQETQYF; CDR3nt: TGTGCCAGCAGTCTCCCGGGACAGCTCCAAGAGACCCAGTACTTC; abundance: few; d_gene: TRBD1; j_gene: TRBJ2-5; v_gene: TRBV28
CDR3aa: CASSLAVNEQYF; CDR3nt: TGTGCCAGCAGCTTAGCGGTAAACGAGCAGTACTTC; abundance: few; d_gene: -; j_gene: TRBJ2-7; v_gene: TRBV7-9
CDR3aa: CASRAPGGGGYTF; CDR3nt: TGTGCCAGCAGAGCCCCAGGGGGTGGGGGCTACACCTTC; abundance: many; d_gene: TRBD1; j_gene: TRBJ1-2; v_gene: TRBV28